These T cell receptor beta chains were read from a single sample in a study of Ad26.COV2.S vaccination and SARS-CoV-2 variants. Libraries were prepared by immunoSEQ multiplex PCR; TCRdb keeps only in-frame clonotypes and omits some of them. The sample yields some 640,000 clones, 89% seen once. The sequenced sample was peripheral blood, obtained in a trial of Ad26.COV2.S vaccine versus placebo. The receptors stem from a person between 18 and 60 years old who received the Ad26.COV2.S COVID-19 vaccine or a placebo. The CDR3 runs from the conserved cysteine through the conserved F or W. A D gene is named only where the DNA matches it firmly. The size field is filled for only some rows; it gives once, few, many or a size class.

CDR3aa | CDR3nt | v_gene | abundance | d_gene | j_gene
CASSDSGVASTDTQYF | TGTGCCAGCAGTGACTCGGGGGTGGCTAGCACAGATACGCAGTATTTT | TRBV6-4 | - | - | TRBJ2-3
CASSRDSREKLFF | TGTGCCAGCTCACGGGACAGCCGAGAAAAACTGTTTTTT | TRBV18 | - | TRBD1 | TRBJ1-4
CASSTGTGSSQPQHF | TGTGCCAGCTCAACTGGGACAGGTAGCAGTCAGCCCCAGCATTTT | TRBV18 | - | TRBD1 | TRBJ1-5
CSVEVGGIGQYF | TGCAGCGTTGAAGTAGGGGGGATTGGGCAGTACTTC | TRBV29-1 | - | - | TRBJ2-7
CASSPDRVQPQHF | TGTGCCAGCAGTCCGGACAGGGTTCAGCCCCAGCATTTT | TRBV12-3/TRBV12-4 | - | TRBD1 | TRBJ1-5
CASSIGTGGYNEQFF | TGTGCCAGTAGTATAGGGACAGGGGGCTACAATGAGCAGTTCTTC | TRBV19 | - | TRBD1 | TRBJ2-1
CASRAAGSSGANVLTF | TGTGCCAGCAGGGCGGCAGGCTCCTCTGGGGCCAACGTCCTGACTTTC | TRBV7-3 | - | - | TRBJ2-6
CSVEAAVQETQYF | TGCAGCGTTGAAGCGGCGGTCCAAGAGACCCAGTACTTC | TRBV29-1 | - | - | TRBJ2-5
CASSEWIGGTEAFF | TGCGCCAGCAGTGAGTGGATAGGTGGAACTGAAGCTTTCTTT | TRBV10-2 | few | - | TRBJ1-1
CASRGLGFNNEQFF | TGTGCCAGTAGAGGTCTAGGCTTTAACAATGAGCAGTTCTTC | TRBV19 | - | - | TRBJ2-1
CASNVDRVGGYTF | TGTGCCAGCAACGTAGACAGGGTGGGTGGCTACACCTTC | TRBV7-9 | once | TRBD1 | TRBJ1-2
CASSPGQGDYEQYF | TGTGCCAGCAGCCCGGGACAGGGTGACTACGAGCAGTACTTC | TRBV5-6 | - | TRBD1 | TRBJ2-7
CASSLAVSSYNSPLHF | TGTGCCAGCAGCTTGGCGGTTAGCTCCTATAATTCACCCCTCCACTTT | TRBV5-6 | - | - | TRBJ1-6
CASSVFGGGYETQYF | TGTGCCAGCAGCGTCTTCGGGGGAGGGTATGAGACCCAGTACTTC | TRBV9 | - | TRBD2 | TRBJ2-5
CASGDRGNYGYTF | TGTGCCAGCGGGGACAGGGGAAACTATGGCTACACCTTC | TRBV6-5 | many | TRBD1 | TRBJ1-2
CASILLKFYQETQYF | TGCGCCAGCATCCTTCTTAAGTTTTACCAAGAGACCCAGTACTTC | TRBV10-1 | - | - | TRBJ2-5
CASRRQGNTGELFF | TGTGCCAGTAGAAGACAGGGGAACACCGGGGAGCTGTTTTTT | TRBV19 | few | TRBD1 | TRBJ2-2
CASSRDREETQYF | TGTGCCAGCAGCCGAGACAGGGAAGAGACCCAGTACTTC | TRBV12-3/TRBV12-4 | once | TRBD1 | TRBJ2-5
CASSFNPYEQYF | TGTGCCAGCAGTTTCAACCCCTACGAGCAGTACTTC | TRBV6-2/TRBV6-3 | - | - | TRBJ2-7
CASSSPWGHRAGELFF | TGTGCCAGCAGCTCACCGTGGGGGCACAGGGCCGGGGAGCTGTTTTTT | TRBV5-4 | - | - | TRBJ2-2
CASNRLPGSSGANVLTF | TGTGCCAGCAACCGTCTTCCGGGAAGCTCTGGGGCCAACGTCCTGACTTTC | TRBV7-8 | - | - | TRBJ2-6
CASSLGRNQPQHF | TGTGCCAGCAGTTTAGGACGGAATCAGCCCCAGCATTTT | TRBV12-3/TRBV12-4 | - | - | TRBJ1-5
CASSQEGRSNSGNTIYF | TGTGCCAGCAGCCAAGAAGGCAGGTCGAACTCTGGAAACACCATATATTTT | TRBV4-2 | - | - | TRBJ1-3
CASSDLDIRTTEAFF | TGTGCCAGCAGTGACCTCGACATAAGAACGACTGAAGCTTTCTTT | TRBV6-2/TRBV6-3 | once | - | TRBJ1-1
CASSVRGVNAEQYF | TGTGCCAGCAGCGTGAGGGGGGTGAACGCCGAGCAGTACTTC | TRBV7-9 | - | - | TRBJ2-7